The 2 T cell receptor beta chains presented below share a single source sample, sequenced in a study of T cells expressing NK-cell markers. TCRdb derives one entry per CDR3 protein from the 5' RACE reads, leaving out DNA. The record lists over 350,000 distinct CDR3 sequences, of which the ten most abundant hold around 11%. What was sequenced was blood T cells: a sorted CD56 or NKG2C T cell subset, CD4+ or CD8+ T cells, or bulk PBMC T cells (not recorded which). The receptor set was obtained from a woman aged 45-60 years in good health.

The chain recombines TRBV10-2 with TRBJ1-2. Per the germline V gene, CDR1 is WSHSY and CDR2 is SAAADI. This CDR3 is 14 amino acids long. The CDR3 is CASGRAGFSRGYTF.

V is TRBV18 and J is TRBJ1-5; checking the TCRdb D call of TRBD1 is not possible without DNA. The CDR3 spans 16 residues. Germline CDR1 reads KGHSH; CDR2 reads LQKENI. This CDR3 reads CASSPIRDSVNQPQHF.